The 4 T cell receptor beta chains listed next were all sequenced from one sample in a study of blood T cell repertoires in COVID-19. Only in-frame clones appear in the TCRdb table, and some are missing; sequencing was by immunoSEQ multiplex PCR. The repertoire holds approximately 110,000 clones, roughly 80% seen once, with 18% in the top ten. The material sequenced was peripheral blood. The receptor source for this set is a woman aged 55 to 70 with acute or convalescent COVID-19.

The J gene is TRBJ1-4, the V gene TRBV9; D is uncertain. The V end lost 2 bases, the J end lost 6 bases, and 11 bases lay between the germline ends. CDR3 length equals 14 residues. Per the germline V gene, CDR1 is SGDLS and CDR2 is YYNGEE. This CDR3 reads CASSVAAEDEKLFF. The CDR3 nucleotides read TGTGCCAGCAGCGTCGCGGCCGAAGATGAAAAACTGTTTTTT.

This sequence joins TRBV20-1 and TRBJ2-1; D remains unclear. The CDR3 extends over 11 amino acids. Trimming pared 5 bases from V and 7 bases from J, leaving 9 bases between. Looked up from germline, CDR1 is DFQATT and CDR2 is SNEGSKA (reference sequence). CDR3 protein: CSAPRLNEQFF. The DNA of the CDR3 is TGCAGTGCTCCGAGACTTAATGAGCAGTTCTTC.

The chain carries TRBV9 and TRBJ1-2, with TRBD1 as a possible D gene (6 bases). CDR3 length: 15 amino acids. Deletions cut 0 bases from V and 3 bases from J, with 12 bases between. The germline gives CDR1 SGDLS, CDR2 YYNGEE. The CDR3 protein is CASSVGSGAYYGYTF. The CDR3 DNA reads TGTGCCAGCAGCGTAGGCTCAGGGGCTTACTATGGCTACACCTTC. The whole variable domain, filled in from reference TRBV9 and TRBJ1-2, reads DSGVTQTPKHLITATGQRVTLRCSPRSGDLSVYWYQQSLDQGLQFLIQYYNGEERAKGNILERFSAQQFPDLHSELNLSSLELGDSALYFCASSVGSGAYYGYTFGSGTRLTVV.

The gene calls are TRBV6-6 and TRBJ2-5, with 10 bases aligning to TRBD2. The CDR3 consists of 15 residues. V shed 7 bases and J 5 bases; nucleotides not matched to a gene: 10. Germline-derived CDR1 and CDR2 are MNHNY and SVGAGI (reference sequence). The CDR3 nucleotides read TGTGCCAGCAAAGAGACTAGCGGGCGGGGGGAGACCCAGTACTTC. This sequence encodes CASKETSGRGETQYF.